The following is a T cell receptor (beta chain) sequence with its context. The time point denotes: after dendritic cell vaccination, including at tumor progression/relapse. The CDR3 is 13 amino acids. After removal of 8 bases from V and 5 bases from J, the junction contained 8 bases not matched to a gene. Germline V gives CDR1 ENHRY, CDR2 SYGVKD. The sample originates from a study of glioma-infiltrating T cells after dendritic cell vaccination. The primer mix had 60 V beta and 13 J beta primers. TCRdb keeps only in-frame clones here, not all; method: immunoSEQ multiplex PCR. This table holds roughly 80,000 clones, around nine tenths found once.

Sequenced here: blood, sampled after dendritic cell vaccination. The chain recombines TRBV10-3 with TRBJ2-7; TRBD1 matches 8 bases. The source of this sequence is a human donor with glioblastoma. This chain's CDR3 is CAIRATGVDEQYF. The CDR3 coding sequence is TGTGCCATCCGAGCGACAGGGGTCGACGAGCAGTACTTC.